This TCR beta chain was recorded in a study of blood T cell repertoires in COVID-19. TCRdb's copy holds only in-frame clones and misses some; the assay was immunoSEQ multiplex PCR. The sample consists of some 130,000 clones, roughly 75% of them appearing once. Germline trimming cut 2 bases from V and 2 bases from J; bases unmatched to any gene: 12. The CDR3 spans 18 residues. Germline CDR1 is MGHRA and CDR2 is YSYEKL. The origin of this receptor is a woman aged 50 to 60 who had recovered from COVID-19. The chain has TRBV4-1 and TRBJ1-5; TRBD1 matches at 7 bases. Sample: PBMCs or T cells enriched from blood (not recorded which). The CDR3 DNA reads TGCGCCAGCAGCCAACAGGGGGAGCTCGGGTTCGGCAATCAGCCCCAGCATTTT. Translation gives CASSQQGELGFGNQPQHF.